The clone carrying this T cell receptor beta chain was seen a few times. The antigen is undetermined. TCRdb itself ran the 5' RACE reads through MiXCR, one entry per CDR3 protein. This sample has around 250,000 distinct CDR3 sequences, with approximately 9% found just once. The V end was cut by 3 bases, the J end by 8 bases, with 11 bases between. Germline lookup yields CDR1 SGDLS and CDR2 YYNGEE. The CDR3 sequence is 12 residues long. The data derive from a study of T-cell memory formation after mild COVID-19. About the research overall: Among the donors, TCR clusters were largely specific to each donor.

Whole-study findings and limits: Several responding clones turned up in pre-infection memory, indicating that cross-reactive memory may have taken part. Second-wave clones that peaked on day 37 lacked confirmed SARS-CoV-2 specificity. Chiefly within CM and EM were the contracting CD4+ clones; CD8+ ones were within EMRA.

The sample was PBMCs or a T cell subset sorted from them (not recorded which). This sequence originates from a man younger than 35 who had mild COVID-19 (a few samples of this study predate the infection). Cell type and time point are not known. V usage is TRBV9 and J usage is TRBJ1-1, with D possibly being TRBD1 (5 bases). The CDR3: CASSDITGEAFF. Here the CDR3 DNA reads TGTGCCAGCAGCGATATTACAGGCGAAGCTTTCTTT.